This T cell receptor (beta chain) was observed in a study of Graves' ophthalmopathy and Graves' hyperthyroidism. Symptoms, serum thyroxine and TRAb, thyroid ultrasound, and orbital computed tomography formed the diagnostic basis. Amplification of TCR beta CDR3 regions used RNA transcripts. Amplification began with first-round RT-PCR using HTBI primers, then second-round multiplex PCR was performed. TCRdb reanalysed the multiplex PCR reads using MiXCR and keeps one entry per CDR3 protein. The sample records about 740,000 distinct CDR3 sequences, 40% being singletons. The source of this sequence is an adult man with Graves' ophthalmopathy. The sample was peripheral blood.

CDR3 sequence (DNA): TGTGCCAGCAGCCTTTTGGACAGAGAAAATTCACCCCTCCACTTT. Translation: CASSLLDRENSPLHF. The chain employs TRBV7-9 and TRBJ1-6, with D possibly matching TRBD1 (6 bases). The germline CDR1 and CDR2 sequences are SEHNR and FQNEAQ (reference sequence). The CDR3 length is 15 residues. Between the trimmed V and J ends, which lost 5 bases and 7 bases, there was a span of 15 bases.